The 21 T cell receptor beta chains presented below share a single source sample, sequenced in a study of vaccination and CD4 T cells after COVID-19. Treatment specified: roughly 10-day PBMC culture with coronavirus spike peptide pools or control peptides (ViraFEST assay). Their target antigens are unknown. CD4+ T cells that had been cultured provided DNA sequenced with the Oncomine TCR Beta short-read assay. TCRdb reprocessed the PCR reads with MiXCR, giving one entry per CDR3 protein. The sample lists some 14,000 distinct CDR3 sequences; 24% were seen once. This sample comprised CD4+ T cells from blood, cultured in vitro, obtained after SARS-CoV-2 vaccination. The receptors shown here come from a human donor who had recovered from COVID-19.

The chain employs TRBV12-5 and TRBJ2-3; D is possibly TRBD2 (6 bases). The CDR3 loop spans 14 amino acids. V lost 1 base, J lost 4 bases, and 9 bases lay in between. Looked up from germline, CDR1 is LGHNT and CDR2 is FRNRAP. CDR3 DNA: TGTGCTAGTGGTTTGGCCCCGGGGGCAGATACGCAGTATTTT. Translation gives CASGLAPGADTQYF.

The genes are TRBV28 and TRBJ1-6; TRBD1 aligns across 7 bases. V lost 10 bases to trimming and J lost 6 bases; unmatched junction nucleotides: 6. Germline lookup yields CDR1 MDHEN and CDR2 SYDVKM. The CDR3 extends over 13 amino acids. CDR3 coding DNA: TGTGCCATCTCGGGACAGTTTAATTCACCCCTCCACTTT. Translating gives CAISGQFNSPLHF.

Concerning this clonotype: A junction boundary mismatches the germline segment, possibly from a read error. The gene calls are TRBV12-3 or TRBV12-4 and TRBJ1-6; no definite D call. The CDR3 spans 14 residues. The CDR3 sequence: CPSSFGVPNSPLHF. The CDR3 DNA sequence: TGTCCCAGCAGTTTTGGGGTCCCAAATTCACCCCTCCACTTT.

This clonotype was seen only once. This chain links TRBV7-3 with TRBJ2-3; TRBD2 aligns across 7 bases. Germline V gives CDR1 SGHTA, CDR2 FQGTGA. The ends lost 2 bases at V and 0 bases at J; junction bases unmatched: 20. The CDR3 spans 21 residues. In DNA, the CDR3 is TGTGCCAGCAGCTTATGGTCGAGGGATGTGCTAGGGAGGGGTAGCACAGATACGCAGTATTTT. Its translation: CASSLWSRDVLGRGSTDTQYF.

This clonotype appeared a few times. The J gene is TRBJ1-5, the V gene TRBV28; 7 bases agree with TRBD1. V lost 2 bases to trimming and J lost 4 bases; unmatched junction nucleotides: 8. The V gene's germline CDR1 is MDHEN and CDR2 SYDVKM. The CDR3 is 16 amino acids. The chain's CDR3 is CASSLAAGGSNQPQHF. CDR3 in DNA: TGTGCCAGCAGTTTAGCCGCAGGGGGATCTAATCAGCCCCAGCATTTT.

This clonotype showed up just a few times. V gene TRBV6-2 or TRBV6-3 combines with J gene TRBJ1-2; 11 bases fit TRBD1. This CDR3 is built from 13 residues. The germline gives CDR1 MNHEY, CDR2 SVGEGT. V lost 5 bases, J lost 7 bases, and 3 bases stayed unmatched. This CDR3 is CASSVGQGAGYTF. The DNA of the CDR3 is TGTGCCAGCAGTGTTGGACAGGGGGCTGGCTACACCTTC.

This clonotype has just a few counts. The chain couples TRBV5-4 to TRBJ1-3; possible D gene TRBD1, 5 bases. Looked up from germline, CDR1 is SGHNT and CDR2 is YYREEE (reference sequence). Trimming stripped 7 bases from V and 3 bases from J, with 20 bases between. The CDR3 spans 16 residues. The CDR3 nucleotides read TGTGCCAGCGCCCCTGGGGGTGGGGGTGATGGAAACACCATATATTTT. This translates into CASAPGGGGDGNTIYF.

The V call is TRBV28, the J call TRBJ2-7; D is uncertain. Trimming cost V 6 bases and J 3 bases, with 9 bases left between them. CDR3 length: 12 residues. Germline lookup yields CDR1 MDHEN and CDR2 SYDVKM. CDR3 bases: TGTGCCAGCAGGGACGGGTTCTACGAGCAGTACTTC. This gives the protein CASRDGFYEQYF.

This clonotype was seen a handful of times. The V and J genes are TRBV7-6 and TRBJ1-5; 10 bases line up with TRBD1. The CDR3 is 17 residues long. Germline assignment: CDR1 SGHVS and CDR2 FNYEAQ. V lost 5 bases and J lost 3; bases outside the gene matches: 10. The CDR3 here is CASSTRTGGRNNQPQHF. The CDR3 region has the DNA TGTGCCAGCAGCACCCGGACAGGGGGAAGGAACAATCAGCCCCAGCATTTT.

Details on this clonotype: A much larger clone differs from this one at a single base, so this may be a read error. V usage is TRBV7-2 and J usage is TRBJ2-1, with unresolved D. With 2 bases removed from V and 12 bases from J, the gap between germline ends came to 17 bases. The CDR3 length is 14 residues. The V gene's germline CDR1 is SGHTA and CDR2 FQGNSA. CDR3 in amino acids: CASSLLPLRKGQFF. The CDR3 coding sequence is TGTGCCAGCAGCTTACTACCACTAAGGAAAGGGCAGTTCTTC.

The V call is TRBV29-1, the J call TRBJ2-7; TRBD1 or TRBD2 may be the D gene (5 bases each). Germline CDR1 SQVTM, CDR2 ANQGSEA. Trimming took off 4 bases at V and 0 bases at J, with 10 bases between the two ends. CDR3 size: 13 residues. The CDR3 reads CSVVSGSSYEQYF. For the CDR3, the DNA is TGCAGCGTTGTATCAGGGAGCTCCTACGAGCAGTACTTC.

This chain links TRBV30 with TRBJ1-5, with 7 bases aligning to TRBD1. This CDR3 has 14 amino acids. Trimming removed 5 bases from V and 7 bases from J; junction bases left unmatched: 11. The germline V gene has CDR1 GTSNPN and CDR2 SVGIG (reference sequence). CDR3 coding DNA: TGTGCCTGGGGACCTCAGGGGGGCACACAGCCCCAGCATTTT. This gives the protein CAWGPQGGTQPQHF.

This chain connects TRBV6-5 to TRBJ1-6, with D unclear. V was cut by 2 bases and J by 9 bases, with 17 bases left in between. From germline, CDR1 is MNHEY and CDR2 SVGAGI. The CDR3 covers 16 residues. The CDR3 loop reads CASSYTPVGGPSPLHF. Written as DNA, the CDR3 is TGTGCCAGCAGTTACACCCCGGTTGGCGGACCTTCACCCCTCCACTTT.

The gene calls are TRBV7-8 and TRBJ1-6; TRBD1 matches at 7 bases. CDR3 length: 16 residues. Losses at the gene ends were 1 base for V and 6 bases for J; bases not matched to a gene: 6. The germline V gene encodes CDR1 SGHVS and CDR2 FQNEAQ. CDR3 DNA: TGTGCCAGCAGCTTAGTAGGCAGGGGGTCTAATTCACCCCTCCACTTT. This sequence encodes CASSLVGRGSNSPLHF.

The rearrangement links TRBV28 to TRBJ2-5, with D perhaps being TRBD1 or TRBD2 (6 bases each). Germline loops: CDR1 MDHEN, CDR2 SYDVKM. V lost 3 bases, J lost 5 bases, and 16 bases lay in between. The CDR3 sequence is 15 residues long. The CDR3 nucleotides read TGTGCCAGCAGTTTGTCAGGGGAGGTGTATGAGACCCAGTACTTC. This codes for CASSLSGEVYETQYF.

The V gene is TRBV6-4, the J gene TRBJ2-3; D is uncertain. Germline CDR1 MRHNA, CDR2 SNTAGT. V lost 0 bases and J 2 bases, leaving 6 bases between the germline ends. The CDR3 sequence is 14 residues long. Written as DNA, the CDR3 is TGTGCCAGCAGTGACTCGCCGACCACAGATACGCAGTATTTT. Protein sequence: CASSDSPTTDTQYF.

This clonotype has more than one count but fewer than ten. The CDR3 is CASSPADEQYF. The CDR3 DNA reads TGTGCCAGCTCACCAGCGGACGAGCAGTACTTC. The V and J genes are TRBV18 and TRBJ2-7; D is unclear. The CDR3 has 11 residues. CDR1 is KGHSH, CDR2 LQKENI, per germline. The V end was cut by 2 bases, the J end by 5 bases, with 4 bases between. Full variable domain (outside the CDR3, taken from reference TRBV18 and TRBJ2-7): NAGVMQNPRHLVRRRGQEARLRCSPMKGHSHVYWYRQLPEEGLKFMVYLQKENIIDESGMPKERFSAEFPKEGPSILRIQQVVRGDSAAYFCASSPADEQYFGPGTRLTVT.

This chain joins TRBV20-1 and TRBJ1-2; D possibly corresponds to TRBD1 (6 bases). The CDR3 runs 11 residues. Trimming shortened V by 6 bases and J by 4 bases, and 9 bases separated the two germline ends. In germline, CDR1 is DFQATT, CDR2 SNEGSKA (reference sequence). The CDR3 spells CSAGTSYGYTF. The CDR3 bases are TGCAGTGCCGGGACAAGCTATGGCTACACCTTC.

The chain links TRBV7-3 to TRBJ1-2; D ambiguous. CDR3 length: 13 amino acids. CDR1 and CDR2 (germline): SGHTA, FQGTGA. V was trimmed by 1 base and J by 4 bases, leaving 7 bases between them. CDR3 coding DNA: TGTGCCAGCAGCTTAAGCGGCTCCTATGGCTACACCTTC. This encodes CASSLSGSYGYTF.

The rearrangement joins TRBV20-1 to TRBJ1-6; TRBD1 aligns across 7 bases. CDR1 is DFQATT and CDR2 is SNEGSKA in the germline V gene (reference sequence). The CDR3 loop spans 16 amino acids. The junction had 11 bases not matched to a gene; V was cut back by 3 bases and J by 6 bases. CDR3 in DNA: TGCAGTGCTAGTCCACAGGGGTCCTGGCTTAATTCACCCCTCCACTTT. Amino acid sequence: CSASPQGSWLNSPLHF.

V is TRBV6-1 and J is TRBJ1-6, with a weak D call TRBD1 (5 bases). This CDR3 has 14 amino acids. Between the trimmed V and J ends, which lost 5 bases and 11 bases, there was a span of 16 bases. Germline CDR1 is MNHNS and CDR2 is SASEGT. The CDR3: CASSLDFTRAPLHF. In DNA form, the CDR3 reads TGTGCCAGCAGTCTTGATTTTACCAGGGCACCCCTCCACTTT.